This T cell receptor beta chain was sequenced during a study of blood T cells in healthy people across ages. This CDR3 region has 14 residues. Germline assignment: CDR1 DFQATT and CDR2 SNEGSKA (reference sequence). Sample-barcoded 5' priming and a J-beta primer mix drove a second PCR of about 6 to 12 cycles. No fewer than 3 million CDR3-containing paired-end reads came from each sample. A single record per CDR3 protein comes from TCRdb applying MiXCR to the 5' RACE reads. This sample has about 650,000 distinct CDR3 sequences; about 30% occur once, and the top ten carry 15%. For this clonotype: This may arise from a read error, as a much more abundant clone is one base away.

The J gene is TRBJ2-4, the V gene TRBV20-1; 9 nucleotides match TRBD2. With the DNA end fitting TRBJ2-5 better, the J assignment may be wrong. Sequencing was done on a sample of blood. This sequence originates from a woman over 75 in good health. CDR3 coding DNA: TGCAGTACTAGAGTAGCGGGGGAGGAGGAGACCCAGTACTTC. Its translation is CSTRVAGEEETQYF.